The 16 T cell receptor beta chains below all came from one sample that was sequenced in a study of OX40 agonist ivuxolimab in advanced cancers. TCRdb keeps only in-frame clones here, not all; method: immunoSEQ multiplex PCR. The sample lists tens of thousands of clones; approximately 90% were seen once. This specimen consisted of CD4+ or CD8+ T cells sorted from blood, obtained in a trial of the OX40 agonist ivuxolimab. These receptors came from an adult with an advanced solid tumor such as melanoma, head and neck, liver or kidney cancer.

In this sample, this clone turned up once. V and J are TRBV5-8 and TRBJ2-7, with a tentative D call TRBD2 (5 bases). The CDR3 extends over 15 amino acids. The germline V gene has CDR1 SGHTS and CDR2 YDEGEE. V was cut by 2 bases and J by 2 bases, with 14 bases left in between. In DNA form, the CDR3 reads TGTGCCAGCAGCTTAGACTCCGGGGTAACCTACGAGCAGTACTTC. Encoded protein: CASSLDSGVTYEQYF. Combining the CDR3 with reference TRBV5-8 and TRBJ2-7 gives the whole variable domain EAGVTQSPTHLIKTRGQQATLRCSPISGHTSVYWYQQALGLGLQFLLWYDEGEERNRGNFPPRFSGRQFPNYSSELNVNALELEDSALYLCASSLDSGVTYEQYFGPGTRLTVT.

The chain recombines TRBV25-1 with TRBJ2-3; D is tentatively TRBD1 or TRBD2 (5 bases each). The V end lost 3 bases, the J end lost 2 bases, and 18 bases lay between the germline ends. Germline loops: CDR1 MGHDK, CDR2 SYGVNS. The CDR3 loop spans 17 amino acids. The CDR3 protein is CASSDPGGTAATDTQYF. CDR3 bases: TGTGCCAGCAGTGATCCCGGTGGGACGGCGGCCACAGATACGCAGTATTTT.

The chain recombines TRBV6-5 with TRBJ1-1; 9 bases are a match to TRBD1. Trimming removed 2 bases from V and 1 base from J; junction bases left unmatched: 5. The germline gives CDR1 MNHEY, CDR2 SVGAGI. This CDR3 has 16 residues. The CDR3 DNA reads TGTGCCAGCAGTTACGGGACAGGGCGGAAGAACACTGAAGCTTTCTTT. The encoded protein is CASSYGTGRKNTEAFF.

The V and J genes are TRBV30 and TRBJ1-1; 7 bases match TRBD1. CDR3 size: 15 residues. CDR1 and CDR2 (germline): GTSNPN, SVGIG (reference sequence). The CDR3 nucleotides are TGTGACCTGGTAAAGGGGGCGGGGCAGAACACTGAAGCTTTCTTT. This sequence encodes CDLVKGAGQNTEAFF.

This clone showed up just a few times. The chain combines TRBV5-1 with TRBJ2-5, with D unclear. Deletions cut 4 bases from V and 0 bases from J, with 4 bases between. CDR3 length equals 12 residues. The germline gives CDR1 SGHRS, CDR2 YFSETQ. The CDR3: CASSRYQETQYF. The CDR3 DNA sequence: TGCGCCAGCAGCCGATACCAAGAGACCCAGTACTTC.

The chain recombines TRBV7-6 with TRBJ1-4; a possible D gene is TRBD1 (5 bases). CDR1 is SGHVS and CDR2 is FNYEAQ in the germline V gene. V dropped 1 base and J dropped 10 bases, with 16 bases sitting between them. This CDR3 has 15 amino acids. This CDR3 is CASSLGQDKTGKLFF. CDR3 in DNA: TGTGCCAGCAGCTTAGGTCAGGACAAGACGGGAAAACTGTTTTTT. Filled out from reference TRBV7-6 and TRBJ1-4, the complete variable domain reads GAGVSQSPRYKVTKRGQDVALRCDPISGHVSLYWYRQALGQGPEFLTYFNYEAQQDKSGLPNDRFSAERPEGSISTLTIQRTEQRDSAMYRCASSLGQDKTGKLFFGSGTQLSVL.

The chain combines TRBV6-6 with TRBJ2-1, with D possibly being TRBD1 (6 bases). The germline CDR1 and CDR2 sequences are MNHNY and SVGAGI (reference sequence). The CDR3 sequence is 14 residues long. The V gene lost 0 bases and the J gene lost 4 bases, with 7 bases spanning the gap. The CDR3 DNA sequence: TGTGCCAGCAGTTACTCCGGACAGTACAATGAGCAGTTCTTC. Protein: CASSYSGQYNEQFF.

This clone has only one observation. V and J are TRBV5-4 and TRBJ1-2, with D maybe TRBD1 (6 bases). The ends were cut back, 4 bases at V and 7 bases at J, with 17 bases in the middle. The germline V gene has CDR1 SGHNT and CDR2 YYREEE (reference sequence). This CDR3 has 14 residues. The CDR3 reads CASSHLGGLVGYTF. The CDR3 DNA reads TGTGCCAGCAGCCATCTAGGGGGGCTAGTTGGCTACACCTTC.

The V and J genes are TRBV25-1 and TRBJ2-7; no clear D. V was shortened by 2 bases and J by 3 bases, with 8 bases between the two germline ends. Per germline, CDR1 MGHDK and CDR2 SYGVNS. CDR3 size: 13 residues. CDR3 sequence: CASSEGFRYEQYF. CDR3 in DNA: TGTGCCAGCAGTGAAGGTTTCCGCTACGAGCAGTACTTC.

V and J are TRBV19 and TRBJ1-1, with a possible D match to TRBD1 (6 bases). This CDR3 is built from 16 residues. CDR1 and CDR2 from the germline V gene are LNHDA and SQIVND (reference sequence). V was cut by 6 bases and J by 0 bases, with 17 bases left in between. The CDR3 DNA reads TGTGCCAGTAGCAGGACAGTCTCCCTTTTGAACACTGAAGCTTTCTTT. Translation: CASSRTVSLLNTEAFF.

V is TRBV7-8 and J is TRBJ2-5, with 7 positions matching TRBD1. CDR1 SGHVS and CDR2 FQNEAQ come from the germline V gene. The V and J ends lost 5 bases and 1 base, in that order; junction bases with no gene match: 4. This CDR3 is 14 amino acids long. In nucleotides, the CDR3 is TGTGCCAGCAGCCCCGGGACAGCCCAAGAGACCCAGTACTTC. Protein: CASSPGTAQETQYF.

The chain has TRBV6-6 and TRBJ2-2; D not resolved. Germline CDR1 MNHNY, CDR2 SVGAGI (reference sequence). The CDR3 has 12 residues. Between the trimmed V and J ends, which lost 2 bases and 6 bases, there was a span of 4 bases. The DNA of the CDR3 is TGTGCCAGCAGTTACCACCCCGGGGAGCTGTTTTTT. This translates into CASSYHPGELFF.

The gene calls are TRBV6-5 and TRBJ2-5, with 7 bases aligning to TRBD1. The CDR3 length is 13 residues. The germline CDR1 and CDR2 sequences are MNHEY and SVGAGI. Trimming cost V 6 bases and J 5 bases; bases outside gene matches: 6. In nucleotides, the CDR3 is TGTGCCAGCAGGTCACAGGGGCGGGAGACCCAGTACTTC. It codes for CASRSQGRETQYF.

This clone was counted once. The genes are TRBV6-5 and TRBJ1-5, with 7 nucleotides matching TRBD1. V was clipped by 4 bases and J by 9 bases; unmatched bases: 12. The CDR3 consists of 15 residues. Germline values: CDR1 MNHEY, CDR2 SVGAGI. The CDR3: CASSSSGGHQTPQHF. CDR3 nucleotide sequence: TGTGCCAGCAGTTCGTCAGGGGGGCACCAAACGCCCCAGCATTTT.

The V gene is TRBV6-1, the J gene TRBJ1-6, with 7 bases aligning to TRBD1. The junction had 9 bases not matched to a gene; V was cut back by 2 bases and J by 8 bases. The CDR3 has 16 residues. Germline CDR1 and CDR2: MNHNS and SASEGT. This chain's CDR3 is CASSESGRGGDSPLHF. DNA of the CDR3: TGTGCCAGCAGTGAATCTGGCAGGGGGGGAGATTCACCCCTCCACTTT.

V usage is TRBV28 and J usage is TRBJ2-1; D might be TRBD1 or TRBD2, each matching 5 bases. Germline CDR1 reads MDHEN; CDR2 reads SYDVKM. The ends were cut back, 6 bases at V and 2 bases at J, with 29 bases in the middle. The CDR3 runs 20 residues. The CDR3 DNA is TGTGCCAGCAGCTGGGGCGGTGTTGAGGGGCTCCTCAGGACCTACAATGAGCAGTTCTTC. Encoded protein: CASSWGGVEGLLRTYNEQFF.